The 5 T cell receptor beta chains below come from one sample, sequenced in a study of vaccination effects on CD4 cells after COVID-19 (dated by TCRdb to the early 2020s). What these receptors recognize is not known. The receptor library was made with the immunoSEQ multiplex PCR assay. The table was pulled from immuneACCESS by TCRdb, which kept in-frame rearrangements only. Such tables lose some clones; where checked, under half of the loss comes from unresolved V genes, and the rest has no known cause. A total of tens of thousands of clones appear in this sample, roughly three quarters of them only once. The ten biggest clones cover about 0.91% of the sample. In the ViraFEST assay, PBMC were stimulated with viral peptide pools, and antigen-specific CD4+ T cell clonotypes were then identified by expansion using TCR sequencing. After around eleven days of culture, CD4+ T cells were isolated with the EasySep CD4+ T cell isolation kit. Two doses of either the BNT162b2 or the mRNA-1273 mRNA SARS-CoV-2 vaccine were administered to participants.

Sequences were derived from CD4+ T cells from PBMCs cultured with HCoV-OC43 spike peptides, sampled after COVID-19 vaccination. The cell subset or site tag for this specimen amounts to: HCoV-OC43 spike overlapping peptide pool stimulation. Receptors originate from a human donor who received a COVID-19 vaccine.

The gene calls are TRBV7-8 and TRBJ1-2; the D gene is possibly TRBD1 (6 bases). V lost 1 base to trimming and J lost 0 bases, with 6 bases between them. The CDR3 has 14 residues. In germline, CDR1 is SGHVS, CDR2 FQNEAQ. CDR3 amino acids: CASSLDRANYGYTF. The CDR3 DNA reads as TGTGCCAGCAGCTTAGACAGGGCTAACTATGGCTACACCTTC.

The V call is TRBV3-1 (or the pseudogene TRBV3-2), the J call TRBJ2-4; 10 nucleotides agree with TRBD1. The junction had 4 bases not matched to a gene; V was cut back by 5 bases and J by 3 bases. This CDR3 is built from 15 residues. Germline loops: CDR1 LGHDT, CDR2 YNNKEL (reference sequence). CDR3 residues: CASSGRDRGKNIQYF. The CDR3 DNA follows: TGTGCCAGCAGCGGCCGGGACAGGGGCAAAAACATTCAGTACTTC.

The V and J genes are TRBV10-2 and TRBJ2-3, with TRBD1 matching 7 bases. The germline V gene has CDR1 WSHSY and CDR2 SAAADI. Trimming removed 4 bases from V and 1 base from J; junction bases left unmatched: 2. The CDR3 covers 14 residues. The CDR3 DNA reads TGCGCCAGCAGTGGACAGGGCGGCACAGATACGCAGTATTTT. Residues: CASSGQGGTDTQYF.

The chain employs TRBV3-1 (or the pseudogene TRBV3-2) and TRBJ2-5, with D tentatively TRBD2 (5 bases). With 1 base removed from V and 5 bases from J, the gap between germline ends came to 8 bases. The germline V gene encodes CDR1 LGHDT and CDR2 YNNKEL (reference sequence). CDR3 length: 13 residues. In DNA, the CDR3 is TGTGCCAGCAGCCAAGGCGAGCGGGAGACCCAGTACTTC. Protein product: CASSQGERETQYF.

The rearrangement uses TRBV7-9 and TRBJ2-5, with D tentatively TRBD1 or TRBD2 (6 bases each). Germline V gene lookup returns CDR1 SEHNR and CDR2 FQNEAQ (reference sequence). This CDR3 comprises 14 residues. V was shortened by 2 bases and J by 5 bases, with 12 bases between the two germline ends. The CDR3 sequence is CASSLMGGAETQYF. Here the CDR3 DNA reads TGTGCCAGCAGCTTAATGGGGGGCGCCGAGACCCAGTACTTC.